This TCR beta chain was observed in a study of blood T cells in healthy people across ages. The second PCR ran roughly 7 to 12 cycles with a sample-barcoded 5' primer and J-beta primers. TCRdb reprocessed the 5' RACE reads with MiXCR, giving one entry per CDR3 protein. The sample carries roughly 800,000 distinct CDR3 sequences, about 25% recorded once. The V gene lost 1 base and the J gene lost 5 bases, with 2 bases spanning the gap. Germline V gene lookup returns CDR1 SQVTM and CDR2 ANQGSEA. This CDR3 contains 10 residues. These sequences were also reported in another study, on T cells of mothers and their children.

The TCR originated in a boy younger than 18 in good health. The chain has TRBV29-1 and TRBJ1-1; no definite D call. The sequenced sample was blood. CDR3 protein: CSVEGTEAFF. The CDR3 DNA is TGCAGCGTTGAAGGTACTGAAGCTTTCTTT.